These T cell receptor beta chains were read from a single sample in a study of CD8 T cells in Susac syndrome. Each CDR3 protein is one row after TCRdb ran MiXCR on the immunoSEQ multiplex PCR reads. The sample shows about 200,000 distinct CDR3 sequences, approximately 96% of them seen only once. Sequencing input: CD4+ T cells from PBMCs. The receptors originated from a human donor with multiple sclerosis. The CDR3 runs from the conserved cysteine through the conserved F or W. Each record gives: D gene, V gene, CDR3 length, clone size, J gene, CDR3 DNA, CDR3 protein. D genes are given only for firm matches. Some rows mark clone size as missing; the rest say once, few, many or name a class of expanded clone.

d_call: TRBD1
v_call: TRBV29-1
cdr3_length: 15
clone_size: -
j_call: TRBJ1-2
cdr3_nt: TGCAGCGTTGAAGACCCCGACAGGGGCAACTATGGCTACACCTTC
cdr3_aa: CSVEDPDRGNYGYTF

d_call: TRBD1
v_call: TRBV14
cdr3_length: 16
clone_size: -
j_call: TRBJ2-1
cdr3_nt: TGTGCCAGCAGCCAAGGACAGGGGGCCCCCTACAATGAGCAGTTCTTC
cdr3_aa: CASSQGQGAPYNEQFF

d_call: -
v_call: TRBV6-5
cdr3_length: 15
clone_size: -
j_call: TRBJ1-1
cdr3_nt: TGTGCCAGCAGTTACACTACCGGGGGACTCGGGGAAGCTTTCTTT
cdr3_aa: CASSYTTGGLGEAFF

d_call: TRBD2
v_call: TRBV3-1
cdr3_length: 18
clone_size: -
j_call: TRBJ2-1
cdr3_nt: TGTGCCAGCAGCCAAAGATTAGGAACTAGCGGGAATTACAATGAGCAGTTCTTC
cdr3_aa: CASSQRLGTSGNYNEQFF

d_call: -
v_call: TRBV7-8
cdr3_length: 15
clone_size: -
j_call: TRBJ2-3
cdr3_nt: TGTGCCAGCAGATTCACCGCGGACCCCACAGATACGCAGTATTTT
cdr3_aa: CASRFTADPTDTQYF

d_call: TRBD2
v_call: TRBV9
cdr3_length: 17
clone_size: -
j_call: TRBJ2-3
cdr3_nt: TGTGCCAGCAGCGTGGGACTAGCGGGTACTAGCACAGATACGCAGTATTTT
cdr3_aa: CASSVGLAGTSTDTQYF

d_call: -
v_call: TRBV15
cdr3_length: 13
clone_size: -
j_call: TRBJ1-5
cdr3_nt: TGTGCCACCAGCAGAGATATCGATCAGCCCCAGCATTTT
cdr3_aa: CATSRDIDQPQHF

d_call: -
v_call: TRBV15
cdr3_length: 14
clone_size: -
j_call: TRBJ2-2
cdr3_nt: TGTGCCACCAGCAGAGGAGGGGGCACCGGGGAGCTGTTTTTT
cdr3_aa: CATSRGGGTGELFF

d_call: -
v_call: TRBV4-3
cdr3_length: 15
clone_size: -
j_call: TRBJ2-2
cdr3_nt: TGCGCCAGCAGCCCGGGACTCGGAGGCACCGGGGAGCTGTTTTTT
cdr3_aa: CASSPGLGGTGELFF

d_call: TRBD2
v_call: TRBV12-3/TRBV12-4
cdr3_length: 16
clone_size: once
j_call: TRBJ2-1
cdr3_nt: TGTGCCAGCAGACGCCTGACTAGCGGTGCCTACAATGAGCAGTTCTTC
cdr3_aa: CASRRLTSGAYNEQFF

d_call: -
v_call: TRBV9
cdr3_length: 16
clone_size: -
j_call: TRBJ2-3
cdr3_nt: TGTGCCAGCACAGTCCAACGGGGGGCTTGGACAGATACGCAGTATTTT
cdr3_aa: CASTVQRGAWTDTQYF

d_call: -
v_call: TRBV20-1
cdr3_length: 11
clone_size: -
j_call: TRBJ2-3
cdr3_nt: TGCAGTGGGGTTTTCACAGATACGCAGTATTTT
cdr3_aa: CSGVFTDTQYF

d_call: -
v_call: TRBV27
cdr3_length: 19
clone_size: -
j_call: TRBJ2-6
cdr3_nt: TGTGCCAGCAGCTACCTCCCCCTGGGACCGAACTCTGGGGCCAACGTCGTGACTTTC
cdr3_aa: CASSYLPLGPNSGANVVTF

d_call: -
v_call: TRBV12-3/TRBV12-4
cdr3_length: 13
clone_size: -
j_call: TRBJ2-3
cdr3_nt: TGTGCCAGCACCCTAGGGGGAGGAGATACGCAGTATTTT
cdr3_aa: CASTLGGGDTQYF

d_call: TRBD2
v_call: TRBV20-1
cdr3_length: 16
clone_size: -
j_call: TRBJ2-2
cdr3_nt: TGCAGTGCTAGAGATAGGAAGCGGGGGTCCACCGGGGAGCTGTTTTTT
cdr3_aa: CSARDRKRGSTGELFF

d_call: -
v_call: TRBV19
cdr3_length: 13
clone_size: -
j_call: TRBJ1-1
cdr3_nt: TGTGCCAGTTGCAATCTTGGGAGTACTGAAGCTTTCTTT
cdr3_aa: CASCNLGSTEAFF

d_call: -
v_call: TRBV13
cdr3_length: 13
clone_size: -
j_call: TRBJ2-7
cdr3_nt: TGTGCCAGCAGCTATACAGGGGGGGACGAGCAGTACTTC
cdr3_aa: CASSYTGGDEQYF

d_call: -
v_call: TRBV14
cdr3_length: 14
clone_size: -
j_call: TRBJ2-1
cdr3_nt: TGTGCCAGCAGCGAGGGGGGGTTTTGGGATGAGCAGTTCTTC
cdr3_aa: CASSEGGFWDEQFF

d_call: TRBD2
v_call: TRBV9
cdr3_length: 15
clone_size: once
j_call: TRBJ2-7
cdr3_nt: TGTGCCAGCAGCTCCTCAGCGGGGGCTCCCTACGAGCAGTACTTC
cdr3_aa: CASSSSAGAPYEQYF

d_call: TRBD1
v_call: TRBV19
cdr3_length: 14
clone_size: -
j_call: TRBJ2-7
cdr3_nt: TGTGCCAGTAGTATGGGACAGGCCCCCTACGAGCAGTACTTC
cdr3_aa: CASSMGQAPYEQYF

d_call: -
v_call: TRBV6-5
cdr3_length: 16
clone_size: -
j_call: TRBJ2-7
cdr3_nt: TGTGCCAGCAGTTACTCGAAACAGGGCGCCGTATACGAGCAGTACTTC
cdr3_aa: CASSYSKQGAVYEQYF

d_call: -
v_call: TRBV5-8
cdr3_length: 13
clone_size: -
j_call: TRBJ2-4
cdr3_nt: TGTGCCAGCGGGCAGGGAGGGGGGAACATTCAGTACTTC
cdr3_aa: CASGQGGGNIQYF

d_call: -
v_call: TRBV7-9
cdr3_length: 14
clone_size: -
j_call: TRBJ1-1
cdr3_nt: TGTGCCAGCCTCCCTACGGGGGCAAACACTGAAGCTTTCTTT
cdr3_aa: CASLPTGANTEAFF

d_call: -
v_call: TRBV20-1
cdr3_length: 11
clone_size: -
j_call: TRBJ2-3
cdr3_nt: TGCAGTGCTAGAGATTTGGTCTTGCAGTATTTT
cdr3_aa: CSARDLVLQYF

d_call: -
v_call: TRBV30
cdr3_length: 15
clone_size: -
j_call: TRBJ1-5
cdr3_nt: TGTGCCTGGAGCGAGGGGTTATATAGCAATCAGCCCCAGCATTTT
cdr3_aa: CAWSEGLYSNQPQHF

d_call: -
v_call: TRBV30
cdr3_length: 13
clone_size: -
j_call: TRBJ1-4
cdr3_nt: TGTGCCTCTGACGGTACAACTAATGAAAAACTGTTTTTT
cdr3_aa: CASDGTTNEKLFF

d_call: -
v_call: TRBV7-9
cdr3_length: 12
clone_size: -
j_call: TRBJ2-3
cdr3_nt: TGTGCCAGCAGCCCCGGTTTGAATACGCAGTATTTT
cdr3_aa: CASSPGLNTQYF

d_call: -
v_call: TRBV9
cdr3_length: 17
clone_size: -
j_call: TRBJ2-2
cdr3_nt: TGTGCCAGCAGCGTAATAGGAGGAGGGGTGTATGGCGGGGAGCTGTTTTTT
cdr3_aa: CASSVIGGGVYGGELFF

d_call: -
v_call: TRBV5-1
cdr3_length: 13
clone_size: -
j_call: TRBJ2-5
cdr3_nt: TGCGCCAGCAGCTTGGGACCTGAGGAGACCCAGTACTTC
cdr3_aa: CASSLGPEETQYF

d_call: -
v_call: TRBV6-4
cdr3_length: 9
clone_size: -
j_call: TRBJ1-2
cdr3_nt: TGTGCCAGATGGGGGGGCTACACCTTC
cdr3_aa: CARWGGYTF

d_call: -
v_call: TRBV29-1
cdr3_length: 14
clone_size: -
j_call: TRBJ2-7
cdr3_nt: TGCAGCGTTGAACTCGGGACTGACCCCTACGAGCAGTACTTC
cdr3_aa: CSVELGTDPYEQYF

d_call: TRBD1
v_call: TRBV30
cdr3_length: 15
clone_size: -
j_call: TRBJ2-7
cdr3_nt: TGTGCCTGGAGTGTAGAGGACAGGGGGCTTCTCGAGCAGTACTTC
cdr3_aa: CAWSVEDRGLLEQYF

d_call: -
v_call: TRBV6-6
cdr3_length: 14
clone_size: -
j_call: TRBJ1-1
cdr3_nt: TGTGCCAGCAGTGTGACAGCGTTTTTCTCTGAAGCTTTCTTT
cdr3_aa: CASSVTAFFSEAFF

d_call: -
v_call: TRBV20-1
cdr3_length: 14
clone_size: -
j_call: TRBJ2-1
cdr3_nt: TGCAGTGCTAGATCCCCAAGCTCCTACAATGAGCAGTTCTTC
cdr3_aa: CSARSPSSYNEQFF

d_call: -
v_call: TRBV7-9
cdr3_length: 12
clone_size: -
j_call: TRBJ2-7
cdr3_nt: TGTGCCAGCACCCTACTAGGGGACGAGCAGTACTTC
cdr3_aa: CASTLLGDEQYF